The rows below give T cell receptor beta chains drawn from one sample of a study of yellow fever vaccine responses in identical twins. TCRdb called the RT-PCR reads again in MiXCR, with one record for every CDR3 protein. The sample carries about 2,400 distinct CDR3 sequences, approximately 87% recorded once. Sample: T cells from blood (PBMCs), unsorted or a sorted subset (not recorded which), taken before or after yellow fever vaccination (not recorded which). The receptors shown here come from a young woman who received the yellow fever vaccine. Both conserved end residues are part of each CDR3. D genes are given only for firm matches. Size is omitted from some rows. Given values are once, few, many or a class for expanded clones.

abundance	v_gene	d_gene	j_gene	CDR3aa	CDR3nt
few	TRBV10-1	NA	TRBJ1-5	CASSSIKGQPQHF	TGCGCCAGCAGTTCGATTAAGGGTCAGCCCCAGCATTTT
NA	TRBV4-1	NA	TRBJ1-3	CASSEGGGGNTIYF	TGCGCCAGCAGCGAAGGAGGGGGTGGAAACACCATATATTTT
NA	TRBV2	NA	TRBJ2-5	CASSEQGVGGDETQYF	TGTGCCAGCAGTGAACAGGGGGTAGGGGGGGATGAGACCCAGTACTTC
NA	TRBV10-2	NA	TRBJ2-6	CASSEMSSLASGANVLTF	TGCGCCAGCAGTGAGATGAGCAGCCTGGCGTCTGGGGCCAACGTCCTGACTTTC
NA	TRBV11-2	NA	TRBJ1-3	CASHGLSSGNTIYF	TGTGCCAGCCACGGATTAAGCTCTGGAAACACCATATATTTT
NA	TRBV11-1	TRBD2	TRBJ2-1	CASSLAVLAGGHNEQFF	TGTGCCAGCAGCTTAGCTGTCCTAGCGGGGGGGCATAATGAGCAGTTCTTC
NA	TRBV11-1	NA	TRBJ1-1	CASSPTGSFFLGTEAFF	TGTGCCAGCAGCCCGACAGGTAGTTTTTTCTTGGGCACTGAAGCTTTCTTT
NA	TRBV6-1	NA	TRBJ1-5	CASSGIRLGNQPQHF	TGTGCCAGCAGTGGCATCCGGCTTGGCAATCAGCCCCAGCATTTT
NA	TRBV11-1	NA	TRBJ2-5	CASSLVGETGQETQYF	TGTGCCAGCAGCTTAGTCGGTGAAACCGGCCAAGAGACCCAGTACTTC
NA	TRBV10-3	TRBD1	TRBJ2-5	CAISDPLQGLGGETQYF	TGTGCCATCAGTGACCCTCTACAGGGGTTGGGTGGAGAGACCCAGTACTTC
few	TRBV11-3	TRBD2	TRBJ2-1	CASSLVGGDYAYNEQFF	TGTGCCAGCAGCTTAGTCGGGGGGGACTATGCCTACAATGAGCAGTTCTTC
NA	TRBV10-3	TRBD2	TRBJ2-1	CATGTSGGYNEQFF	TGTGCCACCGGGACTAGCGGGGGGTACAATGAGCAGTTCTTC
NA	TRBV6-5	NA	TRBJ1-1	CASSYTGATEAFF	TGTGCCAGCAGTTATACGGGGGCCACTGAAGCTTTCTTT
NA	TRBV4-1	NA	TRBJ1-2	CASSQTGTLTNYGYTF	TGCGCCAGCAGCCAAACCGGGACACTCACCAACTATGGCTACACCTTC
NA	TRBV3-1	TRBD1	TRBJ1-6	CASSQGTGTNSPLHF	TGTGCCAGCAGCCAAGGGACAGGAACAAATTCACCCCTCCACTTT